These 9 T cell receptor beta chains were sequenced from one sample in a study of blood T cell repertoires in COVID-19. Here immunoSEQ multiplex PCR was the method, and the copy in TCRdb shows in-frame clones only, minus some. The data show 150,000 to 200,000 clones, about 89% seen once. The sequencing input was PBMCs or T cells enriched from blood (not recorded which). The receptor source for this set is a woman younger than 35 who had recovered from COVID-19.

This chain joins TRBV2 and TRBJ2-7; D perhaps matches TRBD2 (5 bases). The CDR3 is made up of 14 amino acids. The germline CDR1 and CDR2 sequences are SNHLY and FYNNEI. Between the trimmed V and J ends, which lost 7 bases and 0 bases, there was a span of 13 bases. The CDR3: CASTWTLSSYEQYF. In nucleotides, the CDR3 is TGTGCCAGCACTTGGACTCTCAGCTCCTACGAGCAGTACTTC.

This clone was picked up a small number of times. The rearrangement links TRBV7-9 to TRBJ2-1; 7 bases agree with TRBD1. From germline, CDR1 is SEHNR and CDR2 FQNEAQ (reference sequence). The CDR3 runs 13 residues. V dropped 2 bases and J dropped 7; count of bases not matched to a gene: 2. DNA for the CDR3: TGTGCCAGCAGCTTATTACAGGGGAATGAGCAGTTCTTC. It specifies CASSLLQGNEQFF.

The chain is built from TRBV4-3 and TRBJ2-2; D not resolved. V dropped 1 base and J dropped 4 bases, with 4 bases sitting between them. The CDR3 runs 13 residues. Looked up from germline, CDR1 is LGHNA and CDR2 is YSLEER. CDR3 residues: CASSQALTGELFF. Written as DNA, the CDR3 is TGCGCCAGCAGCCAAGCCCTCACCGGGGAGCTGTTTTTT.

The chain is built from TRBV2 and TRBJ2-2; 7 positions agree with TRBD1. Germline values: CDR1 SNHLY, CDR2 FYNNEI. Trimming took 6 bases from V and 4 from J; bases not matched to a gene: 8. The CDR3 sequence is 15 residues long. CDR3 sequence reads: CASSIVTGTTGELFF. The CDR3 DNA reads as TGTGCCAGCAGCATCGTGACAGGGACCACCGGGGAGCTGTTTTTT.

V usage is TRBV30 and J usage is TRBJ2-1; 11 bases line up with TRBD2. V was clipped by 0 bases and J by 8 bases; unmatched bases: 12. This CDR3 region has 17 residues. Germline CDR1 reads GTSNPN; CDR2 reads SVGIG (reference sequence). The CDR3 bases are TGTGCCTGGAGTGTACGGGTAGCGGGAGGGCCGGCCGATGAGCAGTTCTTC. It yields the protein CAWSVRVAGGPADEQFF.

The chain joins TRBV7-2 to TRBJ2-3, with D perhaps TRBD2 (5 bases). V was clipped by 1 base and J by 0 bases, with 11 bases between them. Germline V gives CDR1 SGHTA, CDR2 FQGNSA. CDR3 length equals 16 residues. The CDR3 reads CASSLDGKRSTDTQYF. Written as DNA, the CDR3 is TGTGCCAGCAGCTTAGACGGCAAGCGGAGCACAGATACGCAGTATTTT.

This chain links TRBV5-1 with TRBJ2-2; possibly TRBD1 for D (6 bases). Germline assignment: CDR1 SGHRS and CDR2 YFSETQ. CDR3 length equals 16 residues. Trimming shortened V by 2 bases and J by 9 bases, and 20 bases separated the two germline ends. The CDR3 nucleotides read TGCGCCAGCAGCTTAAATCCGGGACACTCCATATGGGAGCTGTTTTTT. Translation: CASSLNPGHSIWELFF.

Only a few counts were recorded for this clone. The J gene is TRBJ2-1, the V gene TRBV29-1; 8 bases are shared with TRBD2. Germline loops: CDR1 SQVTM, CDR2 ANQGSEA. V was clipped by 7 bases and J by 7 bases; unmatched bases: 9. The CDR3 has 13 residues. Here the CDR3 reads CSAPGTSFNEQFF. In DNA form, the CDR3 reads TGCAGCGCACCCGGGACTAGTTTTAATGAGCAGTTCTTC.

Here the CDR3 DNA reads TGTGCCAGCAGCCCCCAGTGGGGCTATTGGGGGGGTGAAGCTTTCTTT. Protein product: CASSPQWGYWGGEAFF. The chain uses TRBV27 and TRBJ1-1, with TRBD1 as a possible D gene (5 bases). With 6 bases removed from V and 7 bases from J, the gap between germline ends came to 24 bases. In germline, CDR1 is MNHEY, CDR2 SMNVEV (reference sequence). CDR3 size: 16 residues.